The 32 T cell receptor beta chains reported below all come from one sample, sequenced in a study of technical replicates of blood from several donors. Sequenced by immunoSEQ multiplex PCR; TCRdb stores in-frame clones only, minus some. This table has 75,000 or so clones, roughly 93% appearing once. The sequenced sample was T cells isolated from PBMCs. These receptors were obtained from a human donor in good health.

J is TRBJ2-1 and V is TRBV15, with a possible D match to TRBD1 (6 bases). V shed 1 base and J shed 9 bases, with 7 bases lying between them. CDR3 length: 12 amino acids. Germline CDR1 and CDR2: LNHNV and YYDKDF (reference sequence). Here the CDR3 reads CATSRGGGEQFF. Written as DNA, the CDR3 is TGTGCCACCAGCAGAGGAGGGGGTGAGCAGTTCTTC. Looking up the rest from reference TRBV15 and TRBJ2-1 gives the full variable domain: DAMVIQNPRYQVTQFGKPVTLSCSQTLNHNVMYWYQQKSSQAPKLLFHYYDKDFNNEADTPDNFQSRRPNTSFCFLDIRSPGLGDTAMYLCATSRGGGEQFFGPGTRLTVL.

This chain joins TRBV5-8 and TRBJ1-2, with D unclear. Germline CDR1 and CDR2: SGHTS and YDEGEE. Trimming took off 1 base at V and 4 bases at J, with 14 bases between the two ends. The length of the CDR3 is 15 residues. The CDR3 here is CASSLLSGVTYGYTF. CDR3 DNA: TGTGCCAGCAGCTTGCTTTCTGGAGTAACCTATGGCTACACCTTC. Looking up the rest from reference TRBV5-8 and TRBJ1-2 gives the full variable domain: EAGVTQSPTHLIKTRGQQATLRCSPISGHTSVYWYQQALGLGLQFLLWYDEGEERNRGNFPPRFSGRQFPNYSSELNVNALELEDSALYLCASSLLSGVTYGYTFGSGTRLTVV.

The chain uses TRBV13 and TRBJ2-1, with unresolved D. This CDR3 is 17 amino acids long. The V end lost 5 bases, the J end lost 0 bases, and 17 bases lay between the germline ends. The germline V gene has CDR1 PRHDT and CDR2 FYEKMQ (reference sequence). CDR3 amino acids: CASSRLYSSSSYNEQFF. Here the CDR3 DNA reads TGTGCCAGCAGCCGCTTATACAGTTCAAGCTCCTACAATGAGCAGTTCTTC.

V and J are TRBV10-1 and TRBJ2-7; maybe TRBD1 (6 bases). Germline CDR1 reads WNHNN; CDR2 reads SYGVQD (reference sequence). There are 17 residues in the CDR3. V dropped 3 bases and J dropped 5 bases, with 23 bases sitting between them. In DNA form, the CDR3 reads TGCGCCAGCAGTGAATACTTAGGACAGACCGCTGGAAACGAGCAGTACTTC. Its translation is CASSEYLGQTAGNEQYF.

The J gene is TRBJ2-3, the V gene TRBV7-9, with D maybe TRBD2 (6 bases). Trimming cost V 1 base and J 0 bases, with 11 bases left between them. The CDR3 extends over 16 amino acids. Germline-derived CDR1 and CDR2 are SEHNR and FQNEAQ (reference sequence). This chain's CDR3 is CASSLDPAGSTDTQYF. In DNA form, the CDR3 reads TGTGCCAGCAGCTTAGACCCAGCGGGTAGCACAGATACGCAGTATTTT.

This clone came up once. J is TRBJ2-1 and V is TRBV5-4; the match to TRBD1 covers 9 bases. CDR1 and CDR2 (germline): SGHNT, YYREEE (reference sequence). V gave up 1 base and J gave up 7 bases; unmatched junction bases: 9. This CDR3 region has 16 residues. The CDR3 is CASSLPGQGILNEQFF. DNA for the CDR3: TGTGCCAGCAGCTTGCCGGGACAGGGAATTTTAAATGAGCAGTTCTTC.

The chain joins TRBV5-1 to TRBJ2-7; D may be TRBD2 (6 bases). The CDR3 is 15 residues long. The germline gives CDR1 SGHRS, CDR2 YFSETQ. Trimming pared 5 bases from V and 6 bases from J, leaving 21 bases between. The CDR3 loop reads CASRPIGGDVFEQYF. CDR3 sequence (DNA): TGCGCCAGCAGGCCGATAGGAGGGGATGTATTCGAGCAGTACTTC.

The chain employs TRBV7-9 and TRBJ2-1; 13 bases agree with TRBD2. V was clipped by 6 bases and J by 0 bases; unmatched bases: 2. This CDR3 spans 16 amino acids. The V gene's germline CDR1 is SEHNR and CDR2 FQNEAQ (reference sequence). The CDR3 coding sequence is TGTGCCAGCAGACTAGCGGGAGGGCCCTCCTACAATGAGCAGTTCTTC. Amino acids: CASRLAGGPSYNEQFF.

The V gene is TRBV7-9, the J gene TRBJ2-3, with 8 nucleotides matching TRBD2. The CDR3 totals 15 residues. Germline values: CDR1 SEHNR, CDR2 FQNEAQ (reference sequence). The V gene end was trimmed by 7 bases and the J gene end by 4 bases; junction bases not matched to a gene: 10. The CDR3 protein is CASNQRELGADTQYF. The DNA for the CDR3 is TGTGCCAGCAACCAGCGGGAGTTAGGCGCAGATACGCAGTATTTT.

V gene TRBV20-1 combines with J gene TRBJ2-5; 7 bases match TRBD1. The CDR3 is 10 amino acids. The V and J ends lost 8 bases and 10 bases, in that order; junction bases with no gene match: 7. Germline CDR1 is DFQATT and CDR2 is SNEGSKA (reference sequence). CDR3 coding DNA: TGCAGTCCTACAGACAGGGTCCAGTACTTC. Encoded protein: CSPTDRVQYF.

The gene calls are TRBV11-2 and TRBJ2-5; TRBD2 might be the D (5 bases). Germline CDR1 and CDR2: SGHAT and FQNNGV. V lost 1 base and J 9 bases, leaving 9 bases between the germline ends. This CDR3 spans 12 amino acids. The CDR3 bases are TGTGCCAGCAGCTTAGGAGGAGCGGCCCAGTACTTC. Translated, it gives CASSLGGAAQYF.

J is TRBJ2-1 and V is TRBV12-5; 11 nucleotides align to TRBD1. CDR1 is LGHNT, CDR2 FRNRAP, per germline. The V and J ends lost 6 bases and 0 bases, in that order; junction bases with no gene match: 16. This CDR3 contains 20 residues. CDR3 amino acids: CASGSLPGQGALISYNEQFF. As DNA, the CDR3 is TGTGCTAGTGGATCCCTGCCCGGACAGGGGGCCCTCATCTCCTACAATGAGCAGTTCTTC.

CDR3 protein: CASSRTDATNEKLFF. In DNA form, the CDR3 reads TGCGCCAGCAGCCGGACAGATGCAACTAATGAAAAACTGTTTTTT. The chain joins TRBV4-3 to TRBJ1-4; D possibly corresponds to TRBD1 (6 bases). The CDR3 runs 15 residues. Trimming removed 4 bases from V and 0 bases from J, with 9 bases in between. Germline values: CDR1 LGHNA, CDR2 YSLEER.

The chain carries TRBV19 and TRBJ1-5; TRBD1 agrees at 9 bases. The junction had 4 bases not matched to a gene; V was cut back by 7 bases and J by 3 bases. Germline lookup yields CDR1 LNHDA and CDR2 SQIVND (reference sequence). This CDR3 region has 14 residues. The CDR3 nucleotides read TGTGCCAGTAACACAGGGGGCTACAATCAGCCCCAGCATTTT. Translation gives CASNTGGYNQPQHF. The entire variable domain, with the rest obtained from reference TRBV19 and TRBJ1-5, is as follows: DGGITQSPKYLFRKEGQNVTLSCEQNLNHDAMYWYRQDPGQGLRLIYYSQIVNDFQKGDIAEGYSVSREKKESFPLTVTSAQKNPTAFYLCASNTGGYNQPQHFGDGTRLSIL.

V gene TRBV27 combines with J gene TRBJ1-5; D may be TRBD1 (6 bases). Germline V gene sequence: CDR1 MNHEY, CDR2 SMNVEV (reference sequence). Trimming pared 0 bases from V and 9 bases from J, leaving 21 bases between. This CDR3 is built from 17 residues. The CDR3 here is CASSLSSQGSMRAPQHF. The CDR3 nucleotides are TGTGCCAGCAGTTTATCGTCCCAGGGGTCTATGAGGGCGCCCCAGCATTTT.

The chain links TRBV6-5 to TRBJ2-5, with TRBD2 matching 8 bases. CDR1 is MNHEY, CDR2 SVGAGI, per germline. CDR3 length: 12 amino acids. J was trimmed by 3 bases and V by 6 bases; bases with no gene match: 0. The CDR3 DNA sequence: TGTGCCAGCAGGACTAGCGAAGAGACCCAGTACTTC. Protein: CASRTSEETQYF.

This CDR3 reads CASSLHWRELNEQFF. DNA of the CDR3: TGTGCCAGCAGCTTACATTGGCGGGAGTTGAATGAGCAGTTCTTC. This chain uses TRBV11-2 with TRBJ2-1, with 7 bases lining up with TRBD2. J was trimmed by 7 bases and V by 2 bases; bases with no gene match: 8. This CDR3 is built from 15 residues. CDR1 and CDR2 (germline): SGHAT, FQNNGV.

V usage is TRBV11-2 and J usage is TRBJ2-2; 9 bases align to TRBD1. The CDR3 runs 17 residues. Germline CDR1 is SGHAT and CDR2 is FQNNGV. V lost 0 bases to trimming and J lost 4 bases; unmatched junction nucleotides: 6. This chain's CDR3 is CASSLDFDRGSTGELFF. The CDR3 nucleotides read TGTGCCAGCAGCTTAGATTTCGACAGGGGGAGCACCGGGGAGCTGTTTTTT.

This clone was observed a few times. V gene TRBV4-3 combines with J gene TRBJ1-2; 9 positions match TRBD1. The CDR3 covers 17 residues. The ends lost 0 bases at V and 1 base at J; junction bases unmatched: 6. Germline V gene lookup returns CDR1 LGHNA and CDR2 YSLEER. The CDR3 DNA is TGCGCCAGCAGCCAAGATGGGGGGACAGGGTTTAACTATGGCTACACCTTC. This gives the protein CASSQDGGTGFNYGYTF.

The rearrangement joins TRBV29-1 to TRBJ2-7; D perhaps matches TRBD2 (6 bases). The V gene's germline CDR1 is SQVTM and CDR2 ANQGSEA. V was clipped by 4 bases and J by 3 bases, with 16 bases between them. This CDR3 has 14 amino acids. This CDR3 reads CSVAGEGPNYEQYF. Here the CDR3 DNA reads TGCAGCGTTGCGGGGGAAGGGCCAAACTACGAGCAGTACTTC.

V gene TRBV7-9 combines with J gene TRBJ2-2; D is possibly TRBD2 (6 bases). The CDR3 is 17 residues long. Trimming pared 3 bases from V and 0 bases from J, leaving 14 bases between. Germline CDR1 and CDR2: SEHNR and FQNEAQ (reference sequence). CDR3: CASSLGSSVTNTGELFF. The CDR3 DNA follows: TGTGCCAGCAGCTTGGGTTCTAGCGTAACGAACACCGGGGAGCTGTTTTTT.

The rearrangement links TRBV28 to TRBJ2-3, with D possibly matching TRBD2 (6 bases). The CDR3 contains 16 residues. Trimming cost V 4 bases and J 0 bases, with 14 bases left between them. The germline gives CDR1 MDHEN, CDR2 SYDVKM. The CDR3 region has the DNA TGTGCCAGCAGTTACCATATTAGCGGAAGCACAGATACGCAGTATTTT. Its protein is CASSYHISGSTDTQYF.

The chain couples TRBV30 to TRBJ2-1, with 7 nucleotides matching TRBD1. Germline V gives CDR1 GTSNPN, CDR2 SVGIG (reference sequence). This CDR3 spans 12 amino acids. V dropped 1 base and J dropped 8; count of bases not matched to a gene: 2. For the CDR3, the DNA is TGTGCCTGGAGTGACAGGGGACATGAGCAGTTCTTC. Its protein is CAWSDRGHEQFF.

The chain has TRBV9 and TRBJ2-3; D is possibly TRBD1 (6 bases). The length of the CDR3 is 14 residues. The V gene's germline CDR1 is SGDLS and CDR2 YYNGEE. V lost 3 bases and J lost 4, with 12 bases in between. CDR3 DNA: TGTGCCAGCAGCGCGGGAACAGGGCCAGATACGCAGTATTTT. It is translated as CASSAGTGPDTQYF.

This clone was detected only a few times. J is TRBJ1-1 and V is TRBV5-1; possibly TRBD1 for D (6 bases). The germline V gene has CDR1 SGHRS and CDR2 YFSETQ. The CDR3 consists of 16 residues. V was pared by 0 bases and J by 2 bases, with 14 bases between. As DNA, the CDR3 is TGCGCCAGCAGCTTGGAACACAGGGTCACAAACACTGAAGCTTTCTTT. The encoded protein is CASSLEHRVTNTEAFF.

This chain joins TRBV7-8 and TRBJ2-7, with D perhaps TRBD1 (7 bases). Trimming stripped 7 bases from V and 6 bases from J, with 25 bases between. Germline V gene data show CDR1 as SGHVS and CDR2 as FQNEAQ. The CDR3 length is 16 residues. CDR3 nucleotide sequence: TGTGCCAGCACCTGGAGGGTAAAAGAGGGGGCTTCCGAGCAGTACTTC. It codes for CASTWRVKEGASEQYF.

This clone was seen just once. The chain links TRBV19 to TRBJ1-2; 8 bases agree with TRBD1. The CDR3 has 14 residues. V shed 5 bases, J shed 7 bases, and the junction held 9 bases outside the gene matches. Germline-derived CDR1 and CDR2 are LNHDA and SQIVND (reference sequence). CDR3 sequence: CASSLGTGASGYTF. The CDR3 nucleotides read TGTGCCAGTAGTCTCGGGACAGGCGCAAGTGGCTACACCTTC. The full variable domain, in which reference TRBV19 and TRBJ1-2 provide the parts outside the CDR3, is DGGITQSPKYLFRKEGQNVTLSCEQNLNHDAMYWYRQDPGQGLRLIYYSQIVNDFQKGDIAEGYSVSREKKESFPLTVTSAQKNPTAFYLCASSLGTGASGYTFGSGTRLTVV.

This sequence joins TRBV20-1 and TRBJ2-2, with TRBD2 matching 7 bases. Germline lookup yields CDR1 DFQATT and CDR2 SNEGSKA (reference sequence). The V gene end was trimmed by 6 bases and the J gene end by 7 bases; junction bases not matched to a gene: 2. This CDR3 has 11 residues. In DNA form, the CDR3 reads TGCAGTGCCACGGGGGGCGGGGAGCTGTTTTTT. Translating it yields CSATGGGELFF.

The chain carries TRBV29-1 and TRBJ2-3; 12 bases agree with TRBD2. The V and J ends lost 5 bases and 3 bases, in that order; junction bases with no gene match: 6. Germline V CDR1 and CDR2: SQVTM, ANQGSEA. This CDR3 has 15 amino acids. CDR3 loop: CSVKTSGSGTDTQYF. The CDR3 DNA follows: TGCAGCGTTAAGACTAGCGGGAGCGGTACAGATACGCAGTATTTT.

V and J are TRBV11-2 and TRBJ1-1; tentatively, D is TRBD1 (5 bases). The CDR3 sequence is 13 residues long. CDR1 is SGHAT and CDR2 is FQNNGV in the germline V gene. V shed 5 bases and J shed 3 bases, with 10 bases lying between them. CDR3 coding DNA: TGTGCCAGCAGCATCGACAGAGACACTGAAGCTTTCTTT. The encoded protein is CASSIDRDTEAFF. The full variable domain, rest sourced from reference TRBV11-2 and TRBJ1-1, is EAGVAQSPRYKIIEKRQSVAFWCNPISGHATLYWYQQILGQGPKLLIQFQNNGVVDDSQLPKDRFSAERLKGVDSTLKIQPAKLEDSAVYLCASSIDRDTEAFFGQGTRLTVV.

The rearrangement links TRBV11-2 to TRBJ1-4, with D tentatively TRBD1 (6 bases). The CDR3 is 14 residues long. V lost 3 bases and J 8 bases, leaving 13 bases between the germline ends. The germline V gene encodes CDR1 SGHAT and CDR2 FQNNGV. The DNA for the CDR3 is TGTGCCAGCAGCTTTCGGGGGGCTGAAGAAAAACTGTTTTTT. This translates into CASSFRGAEEKLFF.

V usage is TRBV28 and J usage is TRBJ1-5; 7 bases fit TRBD1. This CDR3 has 15 amino acids. V trimming: 2 bases; J trimming: 4 bases; junction bases outside the gene matches: 5. CDR1 MDHEN and CDR2 SYDVKM come from the germline V gene. In nucleotides, the CDR3 is TGTGCCAGCAGTTTAGACAGGGAAAGGAATCAGCCCCAGCATTTT. Amino acids: CASSLDRERNQPQHF.